Detailed here is one T cell receptor (beta chain). Its antigen is not known. The data stem from a study of beta chain features in type 1 diabetes. Overall study: Examined across all samples were about 110,000,000 sorted cells. Whole-study results and caveats: Shortening of TCRB CDR3s, moderate but significant, appeared in all four CD4+ subsets of Type 1 diabetes patients.

Germline V gene lookup returns CDR1 SGHAT and CDR2 FQNNGV. V lost 0 bases, J lost 7 bases, and 9 bases lay in between. The CDR3 consists of 13 residues. Expressed TCRB transcripts were sequenced after all isolated RNA was converted to cDNA. Mean read depth for naive, central memory and regulatory T cell samples was 3 million to 4.5 million reads. Profiling relied on immunoSEQ multiplex PCR, and the TCRdb table lists in-frame clones only, not all of them. The table includes under 900,000 clones, under 20% detected once. Staining for CD45RO/CCR7/CD25/CD127/CD95/CD27 allowed sorting of CD4+ naive, central memory, regulatory and stem cell-like memory cells.

This TCR was recovered from a woman under 30 in good health. The source material was naive CD4+ T cells from blood. This chain links TRBV11-2 with TRBJ2-5; D gene uncertain. The chain's CDR3 is CASSLDLMRTQYF. The CDR3 region has the DNA TGTGCCAGCAGCTTAGATCTCATGAGGACCCAGTACTTC.